Below are 5 T cell receptor beta chains sequenced from a single sample in a study of T cell changes during pregnancy in multiple sclerosis. Produced via immunoSEQ multiplex PCR; TCRdb's table is partial and in-frame only. This sample carries 90,000 to 100,000 clones, over 80% of them seen once, and the ten largest clones take around 4.1%. Sequences were derived from peripheral blood, sampled in the first trimester of pregnancy. Receptor source: a female donor with multiple sclerosis, enrolled in a pregnancy study.

The chain couples TRBV6-5 to TRBJ1-6; 9 bases are shared with TRBD1. This CDR3 region has 14 residues. CDR1 MNHEY and CDR2 SVGAGI come from the germline V gene. Trimming took 6 bases from V and 5 from J; bases not matched to a gene: 2. The CDR3 here is CASSRTGDNSPLHF. The DNA of the CDR3 is TGTGCCAGCAGCAGGACAGGGGATAATTCACCCCTCCACTTT.

This clone was found a few times. The chain employs TRBV7-2 and TRBJ2-7; 9 bases are shared with TRBD2. Germline loops: CDR1 SGHTA, CDR2 FQGNSA. The CDR3 is 16 residues long. With V trimmed by 2 bases and J by 0 bases, 5 bases remained unmatched. CDR3 DNA sequence: TGTGCCAGCAGCTTAACGAGCGGGGGGAACTCCTACGAGCAGTACTTC. It translates to CASSLTSGGNSYEQYF.

The genes are TRBV10-3 and TRBJ1-2; D is undetermined. Germline CDR1 ENHRY, CDR2 SYGVKD. The CDR3 contains 12 residues. V was pared by 3 bases and J by 5 bases, with 7 bases between. DNA for the CDR3: TGTGCCATCAGTGACAGGACTTATGGCTACACCTTC. It yields the protein CAISDRTYGYTF.

The chain carries TRBV6-5 and TRBJ1-2; D call uncertain. This CDR3 has 15 residues. V was clipped by 5 bases and J by 7 bases, with 20 bases between them. Germline values: CDR1 MNHEY, CDR2 SVGAGI. The CDR3 region has the DNA TGTGCCAGCAGTCGAAGTCGACGGGTTAACGCTGGCTACACCTTC. It yields the protein CASSRSRRVNAGYTF.

The chain employs TRBV7-9 and TRBJ1-5; 8 bases map to TRBD1. The germline V gene encodes CDR1 SEHNR and CDR2 FQNEAQ (reference sequence). V shed 1 base and J 3 bases; nucleotides not matched to a gene: 2. The CDR3 contains 15 residues. CDR3 DNA sequence: TGTGCCAGCAGCTTAGGACAGGGGAACAATCAGCCCCAGCATTTT. This sequence encodes CASSLGQGNNQPQHF.